Below, one T cell receptor (beta chain) is given with its context. Per the original data handling: Scientists estimated how many nucleated cells there were by amplifying reference gene primers. Generated by immunoSEQ multiplex PCR, the TCRdb table keeps only in-frame clones and is missing some. For V, J and clone size, that table is used; D and trimming come from the DNA. Of 19,000 or so clones detected, 75% to 85% appear once; the ten largest clones hold around 59%. V was clipped by 6 bases and J by 9 bases; unmatched bases: 10. Germline values: CDR1 MNHEY, CDR2 SVGAGI. This CDR3 spans 13 amino acids. The record originates from a study of blood T cell repertoires in COVID-19. As for the study in general: From the United States, Italy and Spain came samples of acute and convalescent COVID-19.

The origin of this receptor is a man older than 75 with acute or convalescent COVID-19. V and J are TRBV6-5 and TRBJ1-2; 7 bases align to TRBD1. Sequencing input: peripheral blood. The CDR3, as DNA: TGTGCCAGCAGCGATGGACAGGAGGGAAGCTACACCTTC. It codes for CASSDGQEGSYTF.